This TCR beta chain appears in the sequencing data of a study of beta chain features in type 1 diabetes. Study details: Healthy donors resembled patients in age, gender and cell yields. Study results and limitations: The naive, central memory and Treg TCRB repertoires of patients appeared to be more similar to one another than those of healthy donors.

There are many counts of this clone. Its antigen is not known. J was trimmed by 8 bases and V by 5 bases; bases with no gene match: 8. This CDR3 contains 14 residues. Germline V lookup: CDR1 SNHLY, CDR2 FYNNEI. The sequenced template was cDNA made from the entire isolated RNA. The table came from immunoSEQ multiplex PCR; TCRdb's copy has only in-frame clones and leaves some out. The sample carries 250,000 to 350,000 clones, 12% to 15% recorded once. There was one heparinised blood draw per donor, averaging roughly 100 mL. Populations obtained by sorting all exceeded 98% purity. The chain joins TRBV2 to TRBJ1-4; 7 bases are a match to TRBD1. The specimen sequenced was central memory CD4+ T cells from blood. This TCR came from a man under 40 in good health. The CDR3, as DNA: TGTGCCAGCAGTCCAACCACAGGGGCCGAAAAACTGTTTTTT. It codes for CASSPTTGAEKLFF.